A selection of T cell receptor beta chains follows, all from one sample in a study of blood T cell repertoires in COVID-19. The data were produced by immunoSEQ multiplex PCR, yet TCRdb's version contains in-frame clones alone and is incomplete. Of approximately 230,000 clones in the sample, around 84% were seen once. The sequencing input was PBMCs or T cells enriched from blood (not recorded which). These receptors were collected from a man aged 35-49 years who had recovered from COVID-19. Both conserved end residues are part of each CDR3. Each record gives: V gene, clone size, D gene, J gene, CDR3 protein, CDR3 DNA. D genes are given only for firm matches. Part of the rows lack a size; the others show once, few, many or a class for expanded clones.

>TRBV9|.|TRBD2|TRBJ2-1
CASSDSGGFYNEQFF
TGTGCCAGCAGCGATAGCGGGGGGTTTTACAATGAGCAGTTCTTC
>TRBV7-2|.|TRBD2|TRBJ2-1
CASSFGLAGDEQFF
TGTGCCAGCAGCTTTGGGCTAGCGGGGGACGAGCAGTTCTTC
>TRBV6-5|.|.|TRBJ1-2
CASSYGGRVGYTF
TGTGCCAGCAGTTACGGCGGCAGGGTGGGCTACACCTTC
>TRBV6-5|.|TRBD2|TRBJ2-3
CASSLAGSTDTQYF
TGTGCCAGCAGTCTAGCGGGGAGCACAGATACGCAGTATTTT
>TRBV11-3|.|TRBD2|TRBJ2-1
CASSSGLAYNEQFF
TGTGCCAGCAGCTCAGGACTAGCATACAATGAGCAGTTCTTC
>TRBV7-8|.|.|TRBJ1-2
CASSLEGGYTF
TGTGCCAGCAGCTTGGAGGGGGGCTACACCTTC
>TRBV20-1|.|.|TRBJ2-1
CSARDLDEQFF
TGCAGTGCTAGAGATCTAGATGAGCAGTTCTTC
>TRBV30|.|.|TRBJ1-1
CAWTGRVNTEAFF
TGTGCCTGGACAGGCAGGGTGAACACTGAAGCTTTCTTT
>TRBV18|.|TRBD1|TRBJ2-7
CASSPFEGTGYEQYF
TGTGCCAGCTCACCCTTTGAGGGGACAGGCTACGAGCAGTACTTC
>TRBV29-1|.|.|TRBJ1-6
CSVGEQGGSPLHF
TGCAGCGTTGGCGAGCAGGGCGGTTCACCCCTCCACTTT
>TRBV30|.|.|TRBJ2-7
CAWSSDRLYEQYF
TGTGCCTGGAGCTCTGACAGGTTGTACGAGCAGTACTTC
>TRBV30|.|.|TRBJ2-7
CAWIGLKYEQYF
TGTGCCTGGATTGGACTTAAATACGAGCAGTACTTC
>TRBV5-6|once|TRBD1|TRBJ2-7
CASSYSGQGGYEQYF
TGTGCCAGCAGTTATTCCGGACAGGGCGGATACGAGCAGTACTTC
>TRBV5-5|.|.|TRBJ2-7
CASSPTWADYEQYF
TGTGCCAGCAGCCCGACCTGGGCCGACTACGAGCAGTACTTC
>TRBV30|once|.|TRBJ1-4
CAWRGTSGREKLFF
TGTGCCTGGAGGGGGACGTCGGGGAGGGAAAAACTGTTTTTT
>TRBV20-1|.|.|TRBJ1-2
CSASPPAGYGYTF
TGCAGTGCTAGTCCACCAGCAGGCTATGGCTACACCTTC
>TRBV7-9|.|.|TRBJ2-7
CASTFQGTPYEQYF
TGTGCCAGCACCTTCCAGGGGACACCCTACGAGCAGTACTTC
>TRBV10-3|.|.|TRBJ2-7
CAISGGSSYEQYF
TGTGCCATCAGTGGTGGCAGCTCCTACGAGCAGTACTTC
>TRBV18|.|.|TRBJ2-2
CASSPLSGGNTGELFF
TGTGCCAGCTCACCACTAAGCGGAGGGAACACCGGGGAGCTGTTTTTT
>TRBV18|.|.|TRBJ2-1
CASSPRGGRGEQFF
TGTGCCAGCTCACCACGCGGAGGGCGGGGTGAGCAGTTCTTC
>TRBV2|many|TRBD1|TRBJ1-1
CASSDSGGASEAFF
TGTGCCAGCAGTGATTCAGGGGGCGCGTCTGAAGCTTTCTTT
>TRBV24-1|.|TRBD1|TRBJ2-7
CATSEQGPYEQYF
TGTGCCACCAGTGAACAGGGGCCCTACGAGCAGTACTTC
>TRBV13|.|.|TRBJ2-1
CASSAGYNEQFF
TGTGCCAGCAGCGCCGGTTACAATGAGCAGTTCTTC
>TRBV7-8|.|TRBD1|TRBJ1-3
CASSPQGGGNTIYF
TGTGCCAGCAGCCCCCAGGGGGGTGGAAACACCATATATTTT
>TRBV9|.|.|TRBJ2-1
CASSVDNGGEQFF
TGTGCCAGCAGCGTAGATAACGGGGGTGAGCAGTTCTTC
>TRBV4-1|once|.|TRBJ1-3
CASSPYAGGNTIYF
TGCGCCAGCAGCCCTTATGCGGGTGGAAACACCATATATTTT
>TRBV4-2|few|.|TRBJ1-2
CASSHDGQFYGYTF
TGTGCCAGCAGCCACGACGGACAGTTCTATGGCTACACCTTC
>TRBV6-5|.|.|TRBJ2-7
CASTLLRGSYEQYF
TGTGCCAGCACCCTTTTAAGGGGGTCCTACGAGCAGTACTTC
>TRBV6-2/TRBV6-3|.|TRBD1|TRBJ2-7
CASSYSRTGRSLYEQYF
TGTGCCAGCAGTTATAGCAGGACAGGGCGATCTCTCTACGAGCAGTACTTC